This is a list of T cell receptor beta chains from one sample in a study of blood T cell repertoires in COVID-19. The data were produced by immunoSEQ multiplex PCR, yet TCRdb's version contains in-frame clones alone and is incomplete. In the table there are some 100,000 clones, 88% of which are singletons. Input material: peripheral blood. These receptors all stem from a man aged 50 or older with COVID-19, enrolled during active disease. CDR3s include the opening cysteine and the closing phenylalanine or tryptophan. The D gene is left open where the match is weak. Not every row has a clone size; where given, it reads once, few, many or a size class.

D,V,size,J,CDR3,DNA
-,TRBV7-3,-,TRBJ1-1,CASSLEQNTEAFF,TGTGCCAGCAGCTTAGAGCAGAACACTGAAGCTTTCTTT
TRBD1,TRBV6-2/TRBV6-3,few,TRBJ1-5,CASSPWADRGGNQPQHF,TGTGCCAGCAGTCCGTGGGCGGACAGGGGAGGGAATCAGCCCCAGCATTTT
-,TRBV6-6,-,TRBJ2-5,CASSYPGGMTQYF,TGTGCCAGCAGTTACCCTGGGGGGATGACCCAGTACTTC
-,TRBV4-3,-,TRBJ2-2,CASSRSGQLTGELFF,TGCGCCAGCAGCCGTTCCGGACAGCTGACCGGGGAGCTGTTTTTT
-,TRBV9,-,TRBJ1-2,CASSRQGTLIYGYTF,TGTGCCAGCAGCAGGCAGGGAACTCTAATCTATGGCTACACCTTC
TRBD1,TRBV5-1,few,TRBJ2-7,CASSLAGGSYEQYF,TGCGCCAGCAGCTTGGCAGGGGGCTCCTACGAGCAGTACTTC
TRBD1,TRBV29-1,once,TRBJ1-5,CSVEQGAGQPQHF,TGCAGCGTCGAACAGGGGGCAGGACAGCCCCAGCATTTT
-,TRBV4-3,-,TRBJ1-6,CASSQAGAGGNSPLHF,TGCGCCAGCAGCCAAGCAGGAGCCGGGGGAAATTCACCCCTCCACTTT
-,TRBV28,-,TRBJ1-2,CASSRLDSPHDSTF,TGTGCCAGCAGCCGGCTGGACAGTCCTCATGATAGCACCTTC
-,TRBV4-2,-,TRBJ1-3,CASRNAGQRSGNTIYF,TGTGCCAGCAGGAATGCGGGGCAACGCTCTGGAAACACCATATATTTT
-,TRBV28,once,TRBJ1-6,CASIPLGSSYNSPLHF,TGTGCCAGCATCCCCTTAGGGAGCTCCTATAATTCACCCCTCCACTTT
TRBD1,TRBV7-3,-,TRBJ2-5,CASSLIDRGRREETQYF,TGTGCCAGCAGCTTAATTGACAGGGGGCGACGGGAAGAGACCCAGTACTTC
-,TRBV2,-,TRBJ1-5,CASSGQWSGQPQHF,TGTGCCAGCAGCGGACAATGGAGTGGTCAGCCCCAGCATTTT
-,TRBV5-1,-,TRBJ1-4,CASRTEDNEKLFF,TGCGCCAGCAGGACAGAAGATAATGAAAAACTGTTTTTT
-,TRBV24-1,once,TRBJ2-2,CATSDWRGSTGELFF,TGTGCCACCAGTGATTGGCGGGGAAGCACCGGGGAGCTGTTTTTT
-,TRBV6-1,few,TRBJ2-1,CASSQGSYNEQFF,TGTGCCAGCAGCCAGGGTTCCTACAATGAGCAGTTCTTC
TRBD1,TRBV6-6,-,TRBJ1-5,CASRPGQGSQPQHF,TGTGCCAGCAGACCTGGACAGGGTAGTCAGCCCCAGCATTTT
TRBD2,TRBV7-2,-,TRBJ2-7,CASSLATYLAGAYEQYF,TGTGCCAGCAGCTTAGCTACCTACCTAGCGGGGGCCTACGAGCAGTACTTC
-,TRBV19,-,TRBJ2-2,CATRTATGELFF,TGTGCCACCCGGACAGCAACCGGGGAGCTGTTTTTT
-,TRBV6-5,-,TRBJ2-1,CASAGTAYNEQFF,TGTGCCAGTGCCGGGACTGCCTACAATGAGCAGTTCTTC
-,TRBV19,-,TRBJ2-5,CASSIGSRQETQYF,TGTGCCAGTAGTATAGGTTCCAGACAAGAGACCCAGTACTTC
-,TRBV30,-,TRBJ1-5,CAWDRDNQPQHF,TGTGCCTGGGACAGAGACAATCAGCCCCAGCATTTT
TRBD2,TRBV7-2,-,TRBJ2-2,CASITPLGLAGGTGELFF,TGTGCCAGCATCACCCCCCTGGGACTAGCGGGGGGTACCGGGGAGCTGTTTTTT
-,TRBV11-1,-,TRBJ1-1,CASSFSDQNTEAFF,TGTGCCAGCAGCTTCAGCGATCAGAACACTGAAGCTTTCTTT
TRBD1,TRBV5-5,-,TRBJ1-1,CASSFGPGTGTSEAFF,TGTGCCAGCAGCTTTGGCCCCGGGACAGGTACTTCTGAAGCTTTCTTT
-,TRBV28,-,TRBJ2-5,CASSPFPREETQYF,TGTGCCAGCAGTCCCTTTCCCAGGGAAGAGACCCAGTACTTC
TRBD1,TRBV6-2/TRBV6-3,-,TRBJ1-5,CASSSLNRGLSNQPQHF,TGTGCCAGCAGTTCCTTAAACAGGGGCCTAAGCAATCAGCCCCAGCATTTT
-,TRBV7-2,-,TRBJ2-7,CASSPAYEQYF,TGTGCCAGCAGCCCTGCCTACGAGCAGTACTTC
TRBD1,TRBV18,-,TRBJ2-3,CASSRTGGGTDTQYF,TGTGCCAGCTCACGAACAGGGGGAGGAACAGATACGCAGTATTTT
-,TRBV10-3,-,TRBJ1-6,CAISLDRESPLHF,TGTGCCATCAGCCTGGACAGAGAATCACCCCTCCACTTT
TRBD1,TRBV28,-,TRBJ2-7,CASSFGTGNSYEQYF,TGTGCCAGCAGTTTTGGGACAGGGAACTCCTACGAGCAGTACTTC
TRBD1,TRBV6-1,-,TRBJ2-3,CASSEGIGGWGYF,TGTGCCAGCAGTGAAGGTATAGGGGGCTGGGGGTATTTT
-,TRBV30,-,TRBJ1-6,CAWSVLNTGLKLASPLHF,TGTGCCTGGAGTGTACTTAACACAGGGTTGAAGCTGGCTTCACCCCTCCACTTT
-,TRBV11-1,-,TRBJ2-1,CASSLGTSGEQFF,TGTGCCAGCAGCCTCGGGACATCGGGCGAGCAGTTCTTC
-,TRBV2,-,TRBJ1-5,CASSEVYSNQPQHF,TGTGCCAGCAGTGAAGTATATAGCAATCAGCCCCAGCATTTT
-,TRBV3-1/TRBV3-2,-,TRBJ1-2,CASGSVGHYGYTF,TGTGCCAGCGGCAGTGTGGGGCACTATGGCTACACCTTC
-,TRBV28,-,TRBJ1-2,CASKPMAAGYGYTF,TGTGCCAGCAAACCTATGGCAGCAGGCTATGGCTACACCTTC
-,TRBV5-1,-,TRBJ1-3,CASSRDKLRGNTIYF,TGCGCCAGCAGCCGAGACAAACTCAGAGGAAACACCATATATTTT
TRBD1,TRBV3-1/TRBV3-2,-,TRBJ1-3,CASSQLQGSRNTIYF,TGTGCCAGCAGCCAATTACAGGGGTCCCGAAACACCATATATTTT
TRBD1,TRBV4-1,-,TRBJ1-3,CASSPGTTGGLDTIYF,TGCGCCAGCAGCCCGGGGACGACAGGGGGCCTGGACACCATATATTTT
TRBD2,TRBV5-4,-,TRBJ2-1,CASSLGSSGGGNEQFF,TGTGCCAGCAGCTTGGGGAGTAGCGGGGGGGGAAATGAGCAGTTCTTC
-,TRBV7-9,-,TRBJ2-1,CASSETSGIHVPNEQFF,TGTGCCAGCAGCGAGACCTCCGGGATCCACGTACCCAATGAGCAGTTCTTC